The entry that follows covers one TCR beta chain sequence. Antigen: not known. In the sorted-subset replicate PCRs, around 220 ng DNA, some 30,000 T cell genomes, was used. TCRdb's copy holds only in-frame clones and misses some; the assay was immunoSEQ multiplex PCR. The table lists about 680,000 clones, 90% to 95% of them singletons. The data were taken from a study of shared clonotypes between healthy human individuals. Study context: Those who served as donors were two women and a few men between the ages of 18 and 49. Regarding the study as a whole: Larger estimated richness was generally seen in naive subsets than in memory subsets.

The CDR3 consists of 13 residues. Germline lookup yields CDR1 SEHNR and CDR2 FQNEAQ (reference sequence). The germline V and J ends were trimmed by 8 bases and 7 bases, with 16 bases remaining between them. CD45RO-negative cells were positively selected for CCR7, leaving out terminally differentiated effector memory CD45RA+ cells. Caucasian adults living in Nashville, Tennessee, provided all samples. The V call is TRBV7-9, the J call TRBJ2-3, with D perhaps matching TRBD2 (6 bases). This sequence originates from a man aged 25 to 45 in good health. Sequencing was performed on naive CD8+ T cells sorted from blood. CDR3 DNA: TGTGCCAGCTCACCCGGGACTCCCTATACGCAGTATTTT. Its protein product is CASSPGTPYTQYF.